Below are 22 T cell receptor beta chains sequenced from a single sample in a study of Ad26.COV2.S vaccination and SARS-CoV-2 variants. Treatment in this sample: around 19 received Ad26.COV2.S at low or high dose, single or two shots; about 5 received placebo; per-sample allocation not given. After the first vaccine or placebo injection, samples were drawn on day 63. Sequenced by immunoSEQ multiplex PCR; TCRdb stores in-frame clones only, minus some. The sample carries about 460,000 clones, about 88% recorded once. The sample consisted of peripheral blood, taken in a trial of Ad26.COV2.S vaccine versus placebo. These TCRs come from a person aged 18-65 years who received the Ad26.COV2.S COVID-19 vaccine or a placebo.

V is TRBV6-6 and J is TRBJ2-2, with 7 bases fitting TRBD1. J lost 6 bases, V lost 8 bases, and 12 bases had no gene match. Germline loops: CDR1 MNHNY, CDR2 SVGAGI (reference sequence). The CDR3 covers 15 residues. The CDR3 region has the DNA TGTGCCAGCGTAACAGGGGATCTGGTACCCGGGGAGCTGTTTTTT. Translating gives CASVTGDLVPGELFF.

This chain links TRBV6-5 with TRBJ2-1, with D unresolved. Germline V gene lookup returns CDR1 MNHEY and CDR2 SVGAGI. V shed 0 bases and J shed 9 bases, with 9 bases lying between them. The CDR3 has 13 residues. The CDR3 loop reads CASSYSPRSEQFF. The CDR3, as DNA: TGTGCCAGCAGTTACTCACCAAGATCTGAGCAGTTCTTC.

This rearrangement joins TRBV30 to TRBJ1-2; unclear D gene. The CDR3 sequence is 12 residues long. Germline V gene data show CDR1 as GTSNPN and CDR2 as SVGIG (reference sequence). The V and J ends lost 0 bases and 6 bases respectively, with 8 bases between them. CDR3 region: CAWSVHGNGYTF. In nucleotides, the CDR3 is TGTGCCTGGAGTGTACACGGAAATGGCTACACCTTC.

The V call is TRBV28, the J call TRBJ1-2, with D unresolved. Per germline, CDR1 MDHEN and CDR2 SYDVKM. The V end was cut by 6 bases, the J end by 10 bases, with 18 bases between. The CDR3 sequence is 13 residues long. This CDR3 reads CASSSKSPRAYTF. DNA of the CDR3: TGTGCCAGCAGCTCCAAATCGCCCCGCGCCTACACCTTC.

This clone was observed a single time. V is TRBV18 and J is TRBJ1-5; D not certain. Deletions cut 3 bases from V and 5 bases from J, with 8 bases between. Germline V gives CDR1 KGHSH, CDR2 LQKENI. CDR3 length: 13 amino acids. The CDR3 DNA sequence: TGTGCCAGCTCACCCGCCCAGGATCAGCCCCAGCATTTT. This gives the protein CASSPAQDQPQHF.

This chain's CDR3 is CASSPAYGGNTEAFF. DNA for the CDR3: TGTGCCAGCAGTCCAGCGTATGGCGGGAACACTGAAGCTTTCTTT. The rearrangement joins TRBV28 to TRBJ1-1; no clear D. Germline CDR1 reads MDHEN; CDR2 reads SYDVKM. This CDR3 comprises 15 residues. Between the trimmed V and J ends, which lost 5 bases and 1 base, there was a span of 14 bases.

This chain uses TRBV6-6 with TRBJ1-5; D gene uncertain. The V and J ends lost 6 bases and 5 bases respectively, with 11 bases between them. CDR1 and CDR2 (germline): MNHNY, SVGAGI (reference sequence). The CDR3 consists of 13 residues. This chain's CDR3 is CASSKTRDQPQHF. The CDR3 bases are TGTGCCAGCAGCAAAACACGGGATCAGCCCCAGCATTTT.

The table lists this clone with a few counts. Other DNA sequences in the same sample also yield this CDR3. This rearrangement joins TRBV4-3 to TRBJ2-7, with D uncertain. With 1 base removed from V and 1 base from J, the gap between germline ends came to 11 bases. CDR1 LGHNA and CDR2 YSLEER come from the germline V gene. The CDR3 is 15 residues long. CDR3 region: CASSQGAVSSYEQYF. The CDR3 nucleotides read TGCGCCAGCAGCCAAGGGGCTGTCAGTTCCTACGAGCAGTACTTC.

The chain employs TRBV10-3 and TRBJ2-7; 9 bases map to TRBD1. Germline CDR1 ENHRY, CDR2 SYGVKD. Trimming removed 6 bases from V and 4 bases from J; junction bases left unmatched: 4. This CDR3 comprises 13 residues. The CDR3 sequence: CAISADRGYEQYF. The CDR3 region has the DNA TGTGCCATCAGCGCAGACAGGGGGTACGAGCAGTACTTC.

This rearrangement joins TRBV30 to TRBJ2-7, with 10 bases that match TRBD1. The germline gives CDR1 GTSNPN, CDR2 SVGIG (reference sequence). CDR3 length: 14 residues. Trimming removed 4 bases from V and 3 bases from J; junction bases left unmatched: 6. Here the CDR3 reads CAWNTGTGDYEQYF. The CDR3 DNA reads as TGTGCCTGGAACACCGGGACAGGGGACTACGAGCAGTACTTC.

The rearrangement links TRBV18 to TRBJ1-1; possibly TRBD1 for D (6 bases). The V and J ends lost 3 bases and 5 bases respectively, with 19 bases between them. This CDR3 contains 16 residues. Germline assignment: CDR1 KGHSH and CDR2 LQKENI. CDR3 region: CASSPYRGGRDTEAFF. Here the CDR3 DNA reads TGTGCCAGCTCACCCTATAGGGGGGGCAGAGATACTGAAGCTTTCTTT.

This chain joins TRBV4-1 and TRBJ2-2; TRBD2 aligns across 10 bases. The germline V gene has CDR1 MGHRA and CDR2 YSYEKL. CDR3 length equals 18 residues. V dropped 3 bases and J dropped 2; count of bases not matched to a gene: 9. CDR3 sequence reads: CASSHPSGRAANTGELFF. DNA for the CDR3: TGCGCCAGCAGCCATCCCAGCGGGAGGGCGGCTAACACCGGGGAGCTGTTTTTT.

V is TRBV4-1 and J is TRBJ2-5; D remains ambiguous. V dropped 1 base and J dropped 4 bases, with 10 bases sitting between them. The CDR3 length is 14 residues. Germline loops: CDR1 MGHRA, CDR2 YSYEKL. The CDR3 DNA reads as TGCGCCAGCAGCCAAGGTCAGGCCTCAGAGACCCAGTACTTC. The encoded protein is CASSQGQASETQYF.

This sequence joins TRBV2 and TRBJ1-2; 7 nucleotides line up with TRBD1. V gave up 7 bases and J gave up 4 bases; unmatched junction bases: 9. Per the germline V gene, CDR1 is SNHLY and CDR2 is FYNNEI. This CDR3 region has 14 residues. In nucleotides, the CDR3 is TGTGCCAGCACTAGGGACAGCACTTCCTATGGCTACACCTTC. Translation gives CASTRDSTSYGYTF.

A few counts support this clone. In DNA form, the CDR3 reads TGTGCCAGCAGTCCCCGGACAGGGGGAATGAATGGCTACACCTTC. It codes for CASSPRTGGMNGYTF. The chain combines TRBV27 with TRBJ1-2, with 10 bases aligning to TRBD1. J was trimmed by 6 bases and V by 5 bases; bases with no gene match: 9. CDR3 size: 15 residues. The V gene's germline CDR1 is MNHEY and CDR2 SMNVEV (reference sequence).

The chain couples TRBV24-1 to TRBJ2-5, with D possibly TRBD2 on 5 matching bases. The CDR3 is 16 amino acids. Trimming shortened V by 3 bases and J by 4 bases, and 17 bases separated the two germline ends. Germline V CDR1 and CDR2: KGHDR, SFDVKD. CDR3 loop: CATSDPSAGPTETQYF. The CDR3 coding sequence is TGTGCCACCAGTGATCCCTCGGCGGGCCCAACAGAGACCCAGTACTTC.

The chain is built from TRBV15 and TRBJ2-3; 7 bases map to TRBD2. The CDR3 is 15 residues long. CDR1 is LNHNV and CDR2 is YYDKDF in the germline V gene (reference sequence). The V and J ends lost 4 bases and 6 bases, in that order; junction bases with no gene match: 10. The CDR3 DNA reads TGTGCCACCAGCACCCATCGACTAGCTGGGGATACGCAGTATTTT. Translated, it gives CATSTHRLAGDTQYF.

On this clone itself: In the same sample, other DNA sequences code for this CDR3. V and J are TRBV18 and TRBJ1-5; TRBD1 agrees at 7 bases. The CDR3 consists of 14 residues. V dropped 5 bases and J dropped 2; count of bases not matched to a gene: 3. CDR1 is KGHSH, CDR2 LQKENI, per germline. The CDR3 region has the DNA TGTGCCAGCTCAACCCAGGGGGGCAATCAGCCCCAGCATTTT. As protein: CASSTQGGNQPQHF.

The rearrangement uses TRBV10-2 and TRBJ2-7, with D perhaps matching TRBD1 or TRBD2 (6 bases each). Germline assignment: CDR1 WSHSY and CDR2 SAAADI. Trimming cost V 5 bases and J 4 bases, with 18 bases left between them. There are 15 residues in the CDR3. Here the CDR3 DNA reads TGCGCCAGCAGTCTGTTCGGGGGCACTAGTTACGAGCAGTACTTC. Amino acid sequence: CASSLFGGTSYEQYF.

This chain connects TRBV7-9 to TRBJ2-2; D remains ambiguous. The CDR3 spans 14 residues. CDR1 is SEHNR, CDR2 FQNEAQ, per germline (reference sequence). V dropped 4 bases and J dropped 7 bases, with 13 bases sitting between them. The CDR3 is CASSSPDLFGELFF. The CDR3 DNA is TGTGCCAGCAGCTCGCCAGATTTATTCGGGGAGCTGTTTTTT.

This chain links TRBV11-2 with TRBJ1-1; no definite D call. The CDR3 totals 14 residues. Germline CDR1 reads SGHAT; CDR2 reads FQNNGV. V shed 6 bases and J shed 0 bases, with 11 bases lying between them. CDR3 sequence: CASRSPAVNTEAFF. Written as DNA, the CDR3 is TGTGCCAGCAGATCGCCGGCTGTGAACACTGAAGCTTTCTTT.

CDR3 DNA sequence: TGTGCCTGGATTTTGGGGTTTGGGCAGGGGACAGCCTATGGCTACACCTTC. Translated: CAWILGFGQGTAYGYTF. The genes are TRBV30 and TRBJ1-2; TRBD1 aligns across 7 bases. The CDR3 has 17 residues. J gave up 4 bases and V 4 bases, and 18 bases lay outside the gene matches. Germline V gives CDR1 GTSNPN, CDR2 SVGIG (reference sequence).